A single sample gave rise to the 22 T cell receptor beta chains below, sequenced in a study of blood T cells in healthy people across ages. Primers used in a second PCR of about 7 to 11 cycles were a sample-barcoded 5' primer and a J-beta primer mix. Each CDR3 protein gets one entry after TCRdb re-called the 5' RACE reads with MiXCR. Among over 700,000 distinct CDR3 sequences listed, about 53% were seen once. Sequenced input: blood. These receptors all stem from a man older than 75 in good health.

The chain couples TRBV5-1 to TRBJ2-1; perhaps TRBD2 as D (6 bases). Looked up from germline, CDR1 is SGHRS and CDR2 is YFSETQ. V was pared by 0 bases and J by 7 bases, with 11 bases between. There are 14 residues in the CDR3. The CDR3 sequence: CASSLVEGRNEQFF. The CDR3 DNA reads TGCGCCAGCAGCTTGGTGGAGGGGCGGAATGAGCAGTTCTTC.

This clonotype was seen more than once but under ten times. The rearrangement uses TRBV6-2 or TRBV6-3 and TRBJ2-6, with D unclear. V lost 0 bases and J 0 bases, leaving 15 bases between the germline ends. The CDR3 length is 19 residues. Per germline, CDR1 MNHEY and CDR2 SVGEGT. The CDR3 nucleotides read TGTGCCAGCAGTTACTCGAAAACTCTTTTTGGCTCTGGGGCCAACGTCCTGACTTTC. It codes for CASSYSKTLFGSGANVLTF.

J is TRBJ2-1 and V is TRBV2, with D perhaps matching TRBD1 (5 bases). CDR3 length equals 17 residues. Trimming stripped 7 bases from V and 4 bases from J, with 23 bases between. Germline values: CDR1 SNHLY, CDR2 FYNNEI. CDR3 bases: TGTGCCAGCATCGAGAGCGCAGTAGGGGCTCTATACAATGAGCAGTTCTTC. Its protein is CASIESAVGALYNEQFF.

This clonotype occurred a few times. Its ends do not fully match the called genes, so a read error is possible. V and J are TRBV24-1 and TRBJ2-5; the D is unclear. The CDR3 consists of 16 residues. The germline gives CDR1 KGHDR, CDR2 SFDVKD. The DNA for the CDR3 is TGTACCACCAGTGATTTGCAAAACACGGCTGCGGAGACCCAGTACTTC. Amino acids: CTTSDLQNTAAETQYF.

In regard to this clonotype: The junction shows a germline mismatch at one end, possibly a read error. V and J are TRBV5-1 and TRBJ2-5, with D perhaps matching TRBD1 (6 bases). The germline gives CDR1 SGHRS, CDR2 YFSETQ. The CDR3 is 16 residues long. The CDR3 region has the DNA TGCGCCAGCAGCGTTGCAGCCGACAGGCACCAAGTGACCCAGTACTTC. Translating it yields CASSVAADRHQVTQYF.

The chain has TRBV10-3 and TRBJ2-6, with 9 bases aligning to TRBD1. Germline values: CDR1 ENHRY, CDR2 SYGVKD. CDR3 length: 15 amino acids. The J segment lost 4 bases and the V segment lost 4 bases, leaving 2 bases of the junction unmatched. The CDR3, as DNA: TGTGCCATCAGTGCACAGGGGGCCGGGGCCAACGTCCTGACTTTC. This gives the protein CAISAQGAGANVLTF.

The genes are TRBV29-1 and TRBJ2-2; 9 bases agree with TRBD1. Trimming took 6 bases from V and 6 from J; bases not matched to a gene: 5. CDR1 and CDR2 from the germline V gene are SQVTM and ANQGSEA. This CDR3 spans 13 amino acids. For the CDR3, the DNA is TGCAGCGTCCGGGACAGGGACGCCGGGGAGCTGTTTTTT. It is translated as CSVRDRDAGELFF.

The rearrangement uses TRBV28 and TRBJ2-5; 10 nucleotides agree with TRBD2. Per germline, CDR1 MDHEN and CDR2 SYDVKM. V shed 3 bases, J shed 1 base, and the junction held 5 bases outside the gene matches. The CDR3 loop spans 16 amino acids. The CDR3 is CASSFSSGSLQETQYF. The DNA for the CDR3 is TGTGCCAGCAGTTTCTCTAGCGGGAGTCTCCAAGAGACCCAGTACTTC.

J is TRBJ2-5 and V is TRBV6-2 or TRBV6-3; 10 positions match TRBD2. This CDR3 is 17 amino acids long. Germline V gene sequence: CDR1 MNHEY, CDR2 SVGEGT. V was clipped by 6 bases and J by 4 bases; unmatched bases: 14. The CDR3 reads CASSPGLAGAPRETQYF. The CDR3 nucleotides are TGTGCCAGCAGCCCCGGGCTAGCGGGAGCGCCAAGAGAGACCCAGTACTTC.

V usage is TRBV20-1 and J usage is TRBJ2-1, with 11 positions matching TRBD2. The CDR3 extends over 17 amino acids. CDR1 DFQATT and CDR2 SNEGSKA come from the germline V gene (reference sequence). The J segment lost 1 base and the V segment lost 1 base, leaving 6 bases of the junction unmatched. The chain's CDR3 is CSARAGTSGFSYNEQFF. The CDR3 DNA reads TGCAGTGCTAGAGCTGGGACTAGCGGATTTTCCTACAATGAGCAGTTCTTC.

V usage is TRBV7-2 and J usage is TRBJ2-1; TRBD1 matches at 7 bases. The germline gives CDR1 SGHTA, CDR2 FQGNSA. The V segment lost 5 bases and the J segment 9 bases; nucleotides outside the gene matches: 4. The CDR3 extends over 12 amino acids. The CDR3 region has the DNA TGTGCCAGCAGCCAGAACAGGGGTGAGCAGTTCTTC. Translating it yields CASSQNRGEQFF.

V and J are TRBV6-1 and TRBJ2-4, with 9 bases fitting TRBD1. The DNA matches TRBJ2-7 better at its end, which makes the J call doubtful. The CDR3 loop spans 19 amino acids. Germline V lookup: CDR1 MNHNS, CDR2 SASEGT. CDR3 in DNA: TGTGCCAGCATGGGTCTCCAAACAGGGGGCCTTTTAAGCTCCTACGAGCAGTACTTC. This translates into CASMGLQTGGLLSSYEQYF.

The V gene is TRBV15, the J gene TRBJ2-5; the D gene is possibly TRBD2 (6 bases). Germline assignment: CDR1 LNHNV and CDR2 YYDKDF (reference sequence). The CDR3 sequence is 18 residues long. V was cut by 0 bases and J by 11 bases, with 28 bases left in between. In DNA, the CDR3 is TGTGCCACCAGCAGAGATCATAAGAGGACTACTGATCAAGGAGATCAGTACTTC. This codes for CATSRDHKRTTDQGDQYF. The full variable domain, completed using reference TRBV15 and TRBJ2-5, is DAMVIQNPRYQVTQFGKPVTLSCSQTLNHNVMYWYQQKSSQAPKLLFHYYDKDFNNEADTPDNFQSRRPNTSFCFLDIRSPGLGDTAMYLCATSRDHKRTTDQGDQYFGPGTRLLVL.

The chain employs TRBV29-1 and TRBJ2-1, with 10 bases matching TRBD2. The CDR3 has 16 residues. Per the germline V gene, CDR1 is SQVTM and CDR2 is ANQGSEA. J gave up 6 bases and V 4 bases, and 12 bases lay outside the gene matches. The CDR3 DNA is TGCAGCGTTGCTGAGCAGGCCGGGACTAGCGTCAATGAGCAGTTCTTC. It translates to CSVAEQAGTSVNEQFF.

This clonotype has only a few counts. Here the CDR3 reads CASSSQGSDYEQYF. The CDR3, as DNA: TGTGCCAGCAGCTCACAGGGATCTGACTACGAGCAGTACTTC. The chain employs TRBV5-6 and TRBJ2-4; the D gene is possibly TRBD1 (6 bases). The end of the DNA fits TRBJ2-7 better, so the J call may be wrong. The CDR3 covers 14 residues. Germline loops: CDR1 SGHDT, CDR2 YYEEEE.

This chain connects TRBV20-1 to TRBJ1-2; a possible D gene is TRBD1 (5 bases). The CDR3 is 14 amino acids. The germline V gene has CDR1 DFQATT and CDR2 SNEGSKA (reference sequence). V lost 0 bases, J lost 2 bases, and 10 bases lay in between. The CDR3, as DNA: TGCAGTGCTAGAGAGGGGGGTCGAAACTATGGCTACACCTTC. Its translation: CSAREGGRNYGYTF.

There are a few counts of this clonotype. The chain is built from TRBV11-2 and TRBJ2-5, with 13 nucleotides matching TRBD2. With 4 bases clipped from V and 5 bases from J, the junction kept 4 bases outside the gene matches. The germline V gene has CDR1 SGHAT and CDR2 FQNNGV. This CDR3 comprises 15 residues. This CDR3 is CASSSGLAGKETQYF. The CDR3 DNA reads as TGTGCCAGCAGCTCGGGACTAGCGGGAAAGGAGACCCAGTACTTC. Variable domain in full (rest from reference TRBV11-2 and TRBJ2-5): EAGVAQSPRYKIIEKRQSVAFWCNPISGHATLYWYQQILGQGPKLLIQFQNNGVVDDSQLPKDRFSAERLKGVDSTLKIQPAKLEDSAVYLCASSSGLAGKETQYFGPGTRLLVL.

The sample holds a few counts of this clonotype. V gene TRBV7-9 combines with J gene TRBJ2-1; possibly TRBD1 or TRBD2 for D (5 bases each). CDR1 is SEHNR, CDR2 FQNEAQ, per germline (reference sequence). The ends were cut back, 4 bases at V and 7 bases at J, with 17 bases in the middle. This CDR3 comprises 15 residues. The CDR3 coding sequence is TGTGCCAGCAGCTCCCTTTCGTTGGGACGAAATGAGCAGTTCTTC. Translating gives CASSSLSLGRNEQFF. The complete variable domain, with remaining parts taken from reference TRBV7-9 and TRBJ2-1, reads DTGVSQNPRHKITKRGQNVTFRCDPISEHNRLYWYRQTLGQGPEFLTYFQNEAQLEKSRLLSDRFSAERPKGSFSTLEIQRTEQGDSAMYLCASSSLSLGRNEQFFGPGTRLTVL.

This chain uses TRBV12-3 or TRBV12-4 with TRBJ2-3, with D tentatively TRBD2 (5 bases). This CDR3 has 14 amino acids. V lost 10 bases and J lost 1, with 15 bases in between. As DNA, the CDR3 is TGTGCCACCCGCCGGGGTTTAGGCACAGATACGCAGTATTTT. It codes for CATRRGLGTDTQYF.

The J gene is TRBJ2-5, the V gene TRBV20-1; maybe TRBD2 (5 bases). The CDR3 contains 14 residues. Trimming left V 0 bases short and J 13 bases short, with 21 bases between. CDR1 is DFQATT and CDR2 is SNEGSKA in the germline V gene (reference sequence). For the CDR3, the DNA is TGCAGTGCTAGAGATAGGCTAGCACTCCAAAGGTCGTACTTC. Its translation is CSARDRLALQRSYF.

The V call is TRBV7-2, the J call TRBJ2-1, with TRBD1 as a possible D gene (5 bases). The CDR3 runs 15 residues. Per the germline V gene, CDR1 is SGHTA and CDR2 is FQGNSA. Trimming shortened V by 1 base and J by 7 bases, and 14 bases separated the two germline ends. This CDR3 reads CASSLGAAGMNEQFF. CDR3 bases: TGTGCCAGCAGCTTAGGGGCGGCAGGGATGAATGAGCAGTTCTTC.

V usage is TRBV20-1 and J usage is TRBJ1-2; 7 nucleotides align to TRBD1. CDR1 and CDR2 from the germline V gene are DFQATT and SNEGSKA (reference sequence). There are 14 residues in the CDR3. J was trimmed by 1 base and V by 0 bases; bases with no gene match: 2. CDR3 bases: TGCAGTGCTAGAGATACAGGGGATAACTATGGCTACACCTTC. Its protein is CSARDTGDNYGYTF.